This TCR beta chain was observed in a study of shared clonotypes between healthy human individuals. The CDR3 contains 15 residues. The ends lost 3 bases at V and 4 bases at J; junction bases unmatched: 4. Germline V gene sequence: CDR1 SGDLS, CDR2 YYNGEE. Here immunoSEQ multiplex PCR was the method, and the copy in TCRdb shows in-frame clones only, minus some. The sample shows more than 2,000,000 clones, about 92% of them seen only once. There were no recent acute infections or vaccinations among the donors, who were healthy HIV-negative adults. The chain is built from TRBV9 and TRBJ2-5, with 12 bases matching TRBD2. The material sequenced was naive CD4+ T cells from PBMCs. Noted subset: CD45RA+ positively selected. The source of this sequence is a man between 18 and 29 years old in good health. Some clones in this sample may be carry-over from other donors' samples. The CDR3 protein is CASSGEGLAGETQYF. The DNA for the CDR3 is TGTGCCAGCAGCGGAGAGGGACTAGCGGGAGAGACCCAGTACTTC.